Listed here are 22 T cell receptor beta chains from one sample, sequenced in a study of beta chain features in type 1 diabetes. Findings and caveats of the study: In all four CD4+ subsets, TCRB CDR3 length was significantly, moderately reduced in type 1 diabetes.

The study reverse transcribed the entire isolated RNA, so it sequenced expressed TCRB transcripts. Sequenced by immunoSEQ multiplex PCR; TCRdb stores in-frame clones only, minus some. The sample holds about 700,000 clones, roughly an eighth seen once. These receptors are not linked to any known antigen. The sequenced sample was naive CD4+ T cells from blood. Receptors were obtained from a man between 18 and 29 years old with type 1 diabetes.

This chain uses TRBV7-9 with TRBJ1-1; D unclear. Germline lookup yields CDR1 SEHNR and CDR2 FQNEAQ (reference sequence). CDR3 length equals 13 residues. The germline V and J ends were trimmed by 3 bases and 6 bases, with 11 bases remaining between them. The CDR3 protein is CASSFQVAAEAFF. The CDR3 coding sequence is TGTGCCAGCAGCTTCCAGGTCGCGGCTGAAGCTTTCTTT. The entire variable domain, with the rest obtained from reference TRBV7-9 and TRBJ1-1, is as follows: DTGVSQNPRHKITKRGQNVTFRCDPISEHNRLYWYRQTLGQGPEFLTYFQNEAQLEKSRLLSDRFSAERPKGSFSTLEIQRTEQGDSAMYLCASSFQVAAEAFFGQGTRLTVV.

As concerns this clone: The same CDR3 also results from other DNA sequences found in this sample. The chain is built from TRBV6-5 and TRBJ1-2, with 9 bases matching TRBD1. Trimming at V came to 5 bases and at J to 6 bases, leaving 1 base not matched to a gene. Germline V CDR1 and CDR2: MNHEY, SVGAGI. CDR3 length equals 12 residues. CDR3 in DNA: TGTGCCAGCAGTCGGACAGGGGATGGCTACACCTTC. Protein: CASSRTGDGYTF.

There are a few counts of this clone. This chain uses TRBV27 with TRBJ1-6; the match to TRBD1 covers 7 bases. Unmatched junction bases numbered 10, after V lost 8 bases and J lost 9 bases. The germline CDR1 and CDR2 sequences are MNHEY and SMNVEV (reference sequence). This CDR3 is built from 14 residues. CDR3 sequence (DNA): TGTGCCAGCCGATCGACAGGGTCGGGTTCACCCCTCCACTTT. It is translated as CASRSTGSGSPLHF.

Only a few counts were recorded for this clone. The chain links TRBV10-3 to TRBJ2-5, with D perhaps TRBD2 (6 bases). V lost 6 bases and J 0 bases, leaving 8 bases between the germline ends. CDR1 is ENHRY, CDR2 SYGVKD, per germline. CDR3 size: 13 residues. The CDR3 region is CAISWGDQETQYF. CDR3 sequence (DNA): TGTGCCATCAGCTGGGGGGACCAAGAGACCCAGTACTTC.

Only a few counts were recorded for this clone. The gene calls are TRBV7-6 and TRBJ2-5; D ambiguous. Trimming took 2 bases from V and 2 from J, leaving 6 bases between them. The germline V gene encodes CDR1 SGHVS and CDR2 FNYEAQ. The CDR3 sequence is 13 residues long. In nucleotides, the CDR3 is TGTGCCAGCAGCTTAACAGATCAAGAGACCCAGTACTTC. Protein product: CASSLTDQETQYF.

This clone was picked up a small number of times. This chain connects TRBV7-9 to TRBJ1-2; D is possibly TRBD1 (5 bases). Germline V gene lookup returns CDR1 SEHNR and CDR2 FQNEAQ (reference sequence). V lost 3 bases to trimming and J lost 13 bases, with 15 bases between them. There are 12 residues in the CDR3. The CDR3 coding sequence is TGTGCCAGCAGCTTTCAGACAGACGTCTGCACCTTC. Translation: CASSFQTDVCTF.

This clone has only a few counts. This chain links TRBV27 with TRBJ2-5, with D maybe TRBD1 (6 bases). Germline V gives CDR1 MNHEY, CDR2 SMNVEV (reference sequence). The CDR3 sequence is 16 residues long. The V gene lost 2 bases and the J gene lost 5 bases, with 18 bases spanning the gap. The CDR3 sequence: CASSLTGTWGWETQYF. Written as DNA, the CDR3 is TGTGCCAGCAGTTTAACAGGGACCTGGGGGTGGGAGACCCAGTACTTC.

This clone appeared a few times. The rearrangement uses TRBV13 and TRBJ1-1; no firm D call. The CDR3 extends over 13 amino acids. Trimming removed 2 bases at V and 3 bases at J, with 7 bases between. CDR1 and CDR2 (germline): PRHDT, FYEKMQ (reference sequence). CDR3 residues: CASSLQADTEAFF. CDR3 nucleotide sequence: TGTGCCAGCAGCTTACAGGCGGACACTGAAGCTTTCTTT.

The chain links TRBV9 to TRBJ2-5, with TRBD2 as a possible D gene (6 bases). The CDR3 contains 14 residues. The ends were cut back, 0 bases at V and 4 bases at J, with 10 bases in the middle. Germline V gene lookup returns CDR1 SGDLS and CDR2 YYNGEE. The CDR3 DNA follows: TGTGCCAGCAGCGTAGGGGGGGACCGAGAGACCCAGTACTTC. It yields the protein CASSVGGDRETQYF. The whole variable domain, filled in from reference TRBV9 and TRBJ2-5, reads DSGVTQTPKHLITATGQRVTLRCSPRSGDLSVYWYQQSLDQGLQFLIQYYNGEERAKGNILERFSAQQFPDLHSELNLSSLELGDSALYFCASSVGGDRETQYFGPGTRLLVL.

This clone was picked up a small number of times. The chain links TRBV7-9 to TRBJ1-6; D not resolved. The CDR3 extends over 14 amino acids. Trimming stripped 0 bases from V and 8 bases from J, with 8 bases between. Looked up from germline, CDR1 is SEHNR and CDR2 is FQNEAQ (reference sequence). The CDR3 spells CASSLAVGDSPLHF. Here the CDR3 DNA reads TGTGCCAGCAGCTTAGCGGTGGGAGATTCACCCCTCCACTTT.

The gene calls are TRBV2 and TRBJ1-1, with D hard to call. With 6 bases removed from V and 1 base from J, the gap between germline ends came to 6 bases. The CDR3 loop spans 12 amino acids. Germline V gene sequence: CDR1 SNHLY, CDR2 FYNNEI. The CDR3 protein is CASRGWNTEAFF. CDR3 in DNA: TGTGCCAGCAGGGGATGGAACACTGAAGCTTTCTTT.

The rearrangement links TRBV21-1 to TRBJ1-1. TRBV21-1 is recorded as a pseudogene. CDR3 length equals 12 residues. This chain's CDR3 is CASSNGEPEAFF. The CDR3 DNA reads TGTGCCAGCAGCAATGGGGAGCCTGAAGCTTTCTTT.

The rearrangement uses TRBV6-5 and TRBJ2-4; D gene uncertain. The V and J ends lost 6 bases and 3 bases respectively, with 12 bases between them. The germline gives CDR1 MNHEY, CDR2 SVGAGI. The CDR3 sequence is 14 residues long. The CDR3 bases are TGTGCCAGCAGCCTCGTGGGCGACAAAAACATTCAGTACTTC. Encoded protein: CASSLVGDKNIQYF.

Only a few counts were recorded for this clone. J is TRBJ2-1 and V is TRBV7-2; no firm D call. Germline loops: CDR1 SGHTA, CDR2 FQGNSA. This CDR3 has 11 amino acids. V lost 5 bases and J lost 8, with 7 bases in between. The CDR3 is CASSPQYEQFF. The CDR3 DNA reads TGTGCCAGCAGCCCCCAGTATGAGCAGTTCTTC.

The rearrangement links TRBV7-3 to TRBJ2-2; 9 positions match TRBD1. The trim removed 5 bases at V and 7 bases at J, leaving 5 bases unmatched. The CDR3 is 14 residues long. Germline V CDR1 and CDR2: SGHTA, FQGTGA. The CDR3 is CASSKDRGDGELFF. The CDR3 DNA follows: TGTGCCAGCAGCAAGGACAGGGGCGACGGGGAGCTGTTTTTT. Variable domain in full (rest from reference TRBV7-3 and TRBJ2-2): GAGVSQTPSNKVTEKGKYVELRCDPISGHTALYWYRQSLGQGPEFLIYFQGTGAADDSGLPNDRFFAVRPEGSVSTLKIQRTERGDSAVYLCASSKDRGDGELFFGEGSRLTVL.

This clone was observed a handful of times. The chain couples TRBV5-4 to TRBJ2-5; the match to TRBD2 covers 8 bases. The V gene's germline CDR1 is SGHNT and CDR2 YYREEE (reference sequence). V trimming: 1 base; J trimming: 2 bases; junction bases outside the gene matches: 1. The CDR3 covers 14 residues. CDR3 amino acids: CASSLTSGQETQYF. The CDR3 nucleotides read TGTGCCAGCAGCTTGACTAGCGGACAAGAGACCCAGTACTTC.

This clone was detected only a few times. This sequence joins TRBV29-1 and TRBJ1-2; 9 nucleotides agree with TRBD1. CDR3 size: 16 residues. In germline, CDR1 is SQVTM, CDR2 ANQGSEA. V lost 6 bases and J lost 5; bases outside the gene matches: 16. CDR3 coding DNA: TGCAGCGTCGAACAGACACAGGGGGCGCCGGGGTATGGCTACACCTTC. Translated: CSVEQTQGAPGYGYTF.

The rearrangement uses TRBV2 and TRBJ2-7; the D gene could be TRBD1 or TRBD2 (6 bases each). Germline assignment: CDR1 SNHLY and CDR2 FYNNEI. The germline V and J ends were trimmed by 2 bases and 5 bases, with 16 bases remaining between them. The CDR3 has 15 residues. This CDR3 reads CASSERGQGEDEQYF. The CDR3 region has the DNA TGTGCCAGCAGTGAACGGGGGCAGGGTGAGGACGAGCAGTACTTC. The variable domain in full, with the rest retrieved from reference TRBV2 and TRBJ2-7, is EPEVTQTPSHQVTQMGQEVILRCVPISNHLYFYWYRQILGQKVEFLVSFYNNEISEKSEIFDDQFSVERPDGSNFTLKIRSTKLEDSAMYFCASSERGQGEDEQYFGPGTRLTVT.

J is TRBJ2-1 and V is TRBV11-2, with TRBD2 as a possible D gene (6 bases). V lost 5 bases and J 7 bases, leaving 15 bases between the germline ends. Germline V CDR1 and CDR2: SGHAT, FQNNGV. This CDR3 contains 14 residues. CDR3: CASSDPTGVNEQFF. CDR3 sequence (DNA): TGTGCCAGCAGCGACCCCACGGGGGTGAATGAGCAGTTCTTC.

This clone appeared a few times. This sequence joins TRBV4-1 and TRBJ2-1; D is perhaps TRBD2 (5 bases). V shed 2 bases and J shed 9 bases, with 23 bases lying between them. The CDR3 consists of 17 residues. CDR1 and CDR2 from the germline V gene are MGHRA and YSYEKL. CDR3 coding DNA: TGCGCCAGCAGCCAAATCCAATGGGGAGCGGATGAAGGTGAGCAGTTCTTC. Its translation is CASSQIQWGADEGEQFF.

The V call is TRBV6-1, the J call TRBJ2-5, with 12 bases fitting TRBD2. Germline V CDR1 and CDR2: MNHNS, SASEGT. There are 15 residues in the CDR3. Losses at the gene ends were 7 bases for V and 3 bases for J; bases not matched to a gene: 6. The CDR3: CASIWTSGAEETQYF. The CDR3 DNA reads TGTGCCAGCATTTGGACTAGCGGGGCCGAAGAGACCCAGTACTTC.

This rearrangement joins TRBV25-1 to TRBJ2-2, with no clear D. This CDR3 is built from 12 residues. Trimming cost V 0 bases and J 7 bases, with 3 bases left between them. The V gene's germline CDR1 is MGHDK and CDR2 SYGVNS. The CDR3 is CASSEYRGELFF. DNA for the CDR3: TGTGCCAGCAGTGAATATCGCGGGGAGCTGTTTTTT.